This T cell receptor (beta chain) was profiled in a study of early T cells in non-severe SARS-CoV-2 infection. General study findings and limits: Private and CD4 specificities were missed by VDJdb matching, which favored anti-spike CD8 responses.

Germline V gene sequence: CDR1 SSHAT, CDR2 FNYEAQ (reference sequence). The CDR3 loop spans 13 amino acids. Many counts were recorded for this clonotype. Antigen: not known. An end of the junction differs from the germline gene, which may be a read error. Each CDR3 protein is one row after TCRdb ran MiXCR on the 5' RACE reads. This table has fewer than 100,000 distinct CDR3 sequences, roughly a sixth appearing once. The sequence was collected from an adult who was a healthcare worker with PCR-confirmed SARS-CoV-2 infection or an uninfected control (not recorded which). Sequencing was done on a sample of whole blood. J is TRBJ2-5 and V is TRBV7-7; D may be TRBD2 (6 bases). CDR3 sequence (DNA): TGTGCTAGCAGCCGGGGACTGACAGAGACCCAGTACTTC. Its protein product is CASSRGLTETQYF.